This T cell receptor beta chain appears in the sequencing data of a study of T cells in Graves' hyperthyroidism and ophthalmopathy. Study observations and caveats: In simple terms, a model built on 13 V-J features told ophthalmopathy apart from stable hyperthyroidism.

This clonotype showed up many times. The antigen is undetermined. At one of its ends the junction is not consistent with the germline gene, which may arise from a read error. Amplification targeted TCR beta CDR3 regions from RNA transcripts. The primer set for the first-round RT-PCR of the TCR CDR3 was HTBI. Via MiXCR, TCRdb re-called the multiplex PCR reads, giving one row per CDR3 protein. The data hold about 720,000 distinct CDR3 sequences, with around 20% observed a single time. From germline, CDR1 is MNHEY and CDR2 SMNVEV (reference sequence). The CDR3 runs to 13 residues. The specimen was blood. This receptor was identified in a woman aged 45-65 years with Graves' hyperthyroidism that later progressed to Graves' ophthalmopathy. This chain connects TRBV27 to TRBJ1-1; D gene uncertain. For the CDR3, the DNA is TGTGCCAGCAGCTTATCGGTGAACACTGAAGCTTTCTTT. Translation gives CASSLSVNTEAFF.